Following are 26 T cell receptor beta chains from one sample sequenced in a study of T cell repertoires in cytomegalovirus infection. MiXCR was run by TCRdb on the reads, yielding one entry per CDR3 protein. The data show under 600,000 distinct CDR3 sequences, 16% seen once. Sequencing was done on a sample of CD8+ T cells from PBMCs. These TCRs come from a human donor in good health (CMV status not recorded). Some clones in this sample may be carry-over from other donors' samples.

The sample holds many counts of this clonotype. The V and J genes are TRBV7-2 and TRBJ1-5; the D gene is possibly TRBD1 (6 bases). V was pared by 5 bases and J by 3 bases, with 11 bases between. The CDR3 runs to 14 residues. The germline CDR1 and CDR2 sequences are SGHTA and FQGNSA. CDR3 in amino acids: CASSPDSLNQPQHF. In DNA form, the CDR3 reads TGTGCCAGCAGCCCGGACAGTCTCAATCAGCCCCAGCATTTT.

This clonotype was recorded a few times. The chain uses TRBV9 and TRBJ2-1; 12 bases line up with TRBD2. CDR3 length: 21 amino acids. Unmatched junction bases numbered 20, after V lost 2 bases and J lost 5 bases. Germline CDR1 reads SGDLS; CDR2 reads YYNGEE. For the CDR3, the DNA is TGTGCCAGCAGCGTCGCCCTTCTAGCGGGGGGGCCCGGGCAGAAGCACAATGAGCAGTTCTTC. The encoded protein is CASSVALLAGGPGQKHNEQFF.

This clonotype appeared a few times. The chain is built from TRBV20-1 and TRBJ2-1, with a possible D match to TRBD1 (7 bases). This CDR3 comprises 12 residues. V shed 5 bases and J shed 7 bases, with 12 bases lying between them. Per the germline V gene, CDR1 is DFQATT and CDR2 is SNEGSKA (reference sequence). CDR3 coding DNA: TGCAGTGCTTGGGCAGGGGGGAATGAGCAGTTCTTC. Protein: CSAWAGGNEQFF.

This clonotype turned up a few times. This chain joins TRBV12-5 and TRBJ2-2, with no clear D. V lost 3 bases to trimming and J lost 6 bases, with 5 bases between them. The CDR3 consists of 12 residues. Germline V gene data show CDR1 as LGHNT and CDR2 as FRNRAP. CDR3 amino acids: CASGFGPGELFF. CDR3 DNA: TGTGCTAGTGGTTTTGGCCCCGGGGAGCTGTTTTTT.

This clonotype has just a few counts. The chain couples TRBV12-3 or TRBV12-4 to TRBJ2-2; 10 nucleotides align to TRBD2. CDR3 length equals 16 residues. V was pared by 6 bases and J by 3 bases, with 7 bases of the junction left unmatched. The chain's CDR3 is CASRYSGRRDTGELFF. In DNA, the CDR3 is TGTGCCAGCAGGTATAGCGGGAGGCGTGACACCGGGGAGCTGTTTTTT.

In this sample, this clonotype turned up many times. This chain connects TRBV7-6 to TRBJ2-3; D unclear. The CDR3 has 14 residues. The V and J ends lost 0 bases and 1 base respectively, with 5 bases between them. CDR1 is SGHVS and CDR2 is FNYEAQ in the germline V gene. The CDR3 region is CASSLAYRTDTQYF. CDR3 sequence (DNA): TGTGCCAGCAGCTTAGCATATCGCACAGATACGCAGTATTTT.

This clonotype was observed a handful of times. This rearrangement joins TRBV29-1 to TRBJ2-3; 13 bases map to TRBD2. Losses at the gene ends were 5 bases for V and 1 base for J; bases not matched to a gene: 6. Germline values: CDR1 SQVTM, CDR2 ANQGSEA. CDR3 length: 16 residues. The DNA of the CDR3 is TGCAGCGTTCAGGGACTAGCGGGACCCGGCACAGATACGCAGTATTTT. It codes for CSVQGLAGPGTDTQYF.

This clonotype was recorded a few times. J is TRBJ2-2 and V is TRBV29-1, with D unclear. V was clipped by 6 bases and J by 1 base, with 9 bases between them. In germline, CDR1 is SQVTM, CDR2 ANQGSEA. The CDR3 consists of 13 residues. CDR3 DNA: TGCAGCGTCCTCTGGGTGAACACCGGGGAGCTGTTTTTT. It encodes CSVLWVNTGELFF.

This clonotype was seen ten or more times. V is TRBV20-1 and J is TRBJ2-3; 12 nucleotides line up with TRBD2. CDR1 and CDR2 from the germline V gene are DFQATT and SNEGSKA (reference sequence). J lost 2 bases, V lost 2 bases, and 2 bases had no gene match. The CDR3 loop spans 15 amino acids. The CDR3 loop is CSARSSGGATDTQYF. In DNA form, the CDR3 reads TGCAGTGCTAGATCTAGCGGGGGGGCCACAGATACGCAGTATTTT.

This clonotype was counted at least ten times. The chain uses TRBV7-2 and TRBJ2-3; D gene ambiguous. Germline loops: CDR1 SGHTA, CDR2 FQGNSA. The CDR3 has 16 amino acids. The V gene lost 5 bases and the J gene lost 2 bases, with 17 bases spanning the gap. This CDR3 is CASSLRSATSTDTQYF. The CDR3 coding sequence is TGTGCCAGCAGCCTTAGATCAGCAACCTCCACAGATACGCAGTATTTT.

Only a few counts were recorded for this clonotype. DNA for the CDR3: TGCAGCGTTGAGGAACGGTACAATGAGCAGTTCTTC. Translation: CSVEERYNEQFF. The rearrangement uses TRBV29-1 and TRBJ2-1; no firm D call. The CDR3 is made up of 12 amino acids. Germline V lookup: CDR1 SQVTM, CDR2 ANQGSEA. V dropped 3 bases and J dropped 4 bases, with 7 bases sitting between them.

This clonotype was observed many times. V gene TRBV7-3 combines with J gene TRBJ2-7; D may match TRBD1 or TRBD2 (6 bases each). This CDR3 has 17 residues. V shed 2 bases and J shed 5 bases, with 22 bases lying between them. Germline V lookup: CDR1 SGHTA, CDR2 FQGTGA. The CDR3 DNA sequence: TGTGCCAGCAGCTTACTGGGTAGGGGGGAACGTGAGCACGAGCAGTACTTC. As protein: CASSLLGRGEREHEQYF.

This rearrangement joins TRBV30 to TRBJ2-6; D remains unclear. Germline V gene lookup returns CDR1 GTSNPN and CDR2 SVGIG (reference sequence). V gave up 0 bases and J gave up 0 bases, with 3 bases separating them. The CDR3 runs 14 residues. DNA for the CDR3: TGTGCCTGGAGTGTTGGCTCTGGGGCCAACGTCCTGACTTTC. It yields the protein CAWSVGSGANVLTF.

V is TRBV27 and J is TRBJ2-7; maybe TRBD1 (5 bases). CDR1 MNHEY and CDR2 SMNVEV come from the germline V gene (reference sequence). The CDR3 spans 12 residues. V lost 11 bases and J lost 6, with 17 bases in between. The CDR3: CASQTRAGEQYF. The CDR3 DNA sequence: TGTGCCTCTCAAACCAGGGCCGGCGAGCAGTACTTC.

The V gene is TRBV24-1, the J gene TRBJ2-3, with 14 positions matching TRBD2. Germline loops: CDR1 KGHDR, CDR2 SFDVKD. CDR3 length: 17 residues. The V and J ends lost 3 bases and 1 base, in that order; junction bases with no gene match: 2. CDR3 sequence reads: CATSDPGLAGGTDTQYF. The CDR3 nucleotides are TGTGCCACCAGTGATCCGGGACTAGCGGGGGGCACAGATACGCAGTATTTT.

This clonotype was counted at least ten times. The rearrangement uses TRBV7-8 and TRBJ2-1; D may be TRBD2 (6 bases). There are 18 residues in the CDR3. Germline V lookup: CDR1 SGHVS, CDR2 FQNEAQ. Trimming shortened V by 1 base and J by 2 bases, and 18 bases separated the two germline ends. In nucleotides, the CDR3 is TGTGCCAGCAGCTTAGTTTGGGGTGGGGGGACTCCCTACAATGAGCAGTTCTTC. Its translation: CASSLVWGGGTPYNEQFF.

The sample holds many counts of this clonotype. V and J are TRBV11-2 and TRBJ2-5; 11 bases line up with TRBD2. Germline values: CDR1 SGHAT, CDR2 FQNNGV. V trimming: 5 bases; J trimming: 11 bases; junction bases outside the gene matches: 16. This CDR3 comprises 16 residues. The CDR3 loop is CASSPLRGLAVQGQYF. The CDR3, as DNA: TGTGCCAGCAGCCCATTGAGGGGACTAGCGGTACAGGGTCAGTACTTC. Variable domain in full (rest from reference TRBV11-2 and TRBJ2-5): EAGVAQSPRYKIIEKRQSVAFWCNPISGHATLYWYQQILGQGPKLLIQFQNNGVVDDSQLPKDRFSAERLKGVDSTLKIQPAKLEDSAVYLCASSPLRGLAVQGQYFGPGTRLLVL.

This clonotype was picked up many times. The chain couples TRBV27 to TRBJ2-7, with a tentative D call TRBD2 (6 bases). Trimming left V 5 bases short and J 2 bases short, with 13 bases between. The length of the CDR3 is 14 residues. Germline V gene data show CDR1 as MNHEY and CDR2 as SMNVEV (reference sequence). The CDR3 DNA reads TGTGCCAGCAGTGAAGCGGGTCGGCCCTACGAGCAGTACTTC. Translation gives CASSEAGRPYEQYF.

At least ten counts were recorded for this clonotype. CDR3 protein: CASSSYPTGAMNTEAFF. The CDR3, as DNA: TGTGCCAGCAGTTCCTACCCGACAGGGGCCATGAACACTGAAGCTTTCTTT. This rearrangement joins TRBV12-3 or TRBV12-4 to TRBJ1-1; 8 nucleotides align to TRBD1. Unmatched junction bases numbered 10, after V lost 4 bases and J lost 0 bases. There are 17 residues in the CDR3.

This clonotype was counted at least ten times. The CDR3 nucleotides read TGCGCCAGCAGCCAAGTTTCCTACCAATACGAGCAGTACTTC. Translated, it gives CASSQVSYQYEQYF. The chain recombines TRBV4-1 with TRBJ2-7, with D uncertain. The length of the CDR3 is 14 residues. The germline gives CDR1 MGHRA, CDR2 YSYEKL. V lost 1 base to trimming and J lost 4 bases, with 11 bases between them.

V usage is TRBV7-2 and J usage is TRBJ1-2; D unclear. V was clipped by 0 bases and J by 6 bases, with 11 bases between them. The CDR3 sequence is 14 residues long. The V gene's germline CDR1 is SGHTA and CDR2 FQGNSA. Here the CDR3 DNA reads TGTGCCAGCAGCTTAGCCTGTGTGGAGGATGGCTACACCTTC. This gives the protein CASSLACVEDGYTF.

This clonotype was picked up many times. The rearrangement uses TRBV5-5 and TRBJ2-3; possible D gene TRBD2, 6 bases. The CDR3 consists of 14 residues. Deletions cut 0 bases from V and 6 bases from J, with 11 bases between. The germline CDR1 and CDR2 sequences are SGHKS and YYEKEE (reference sequence). The CDR3 nucleotides read TGTGCCAGCAGCTTGGTGACTAGTATGGATACGCAGTATTTT. Translating gives CASSLVTSMDTQYF.

The chain uses TRBV7-6 and TRBJ2-1, with D hard to call. Germline V gene data show CDR1 as SGHVS and CDR2 as FNYEAQ. The CDR3 sequence is 13 residues long. V was cut by 5 bases and J by 4 bases, with 9 bases left in between. The CDR3 spells CASSIGNYNEQFF. The CDR3 DNA sequence: TGTGCCAGCAGCATCGGCAATTACAATGAGCAGTTCTTC.

Notes on this clonotype: This could be a read error, since a much larger clone is one nucleotide away. This chain connects TRBV12-3 or TRBV12-4 to TRBJ2-1; no firm D call. The length of the CDR3 is 12 residues. The V gene lost 3 bases and the J gene lost 12 bases, with 12 bases spanning the gap. CDR3 sequence: CASSFGQTGQFF. The CDR3 nucleotides are TGTGCCAGCAGTTTCGGTCAGACTGGGCAGTTCTTC.

This clonotype was counted many times. This sequence joins TRBV4-1 and TRBJ1-1; 8 bases map to TRBD1. The CDR3 has 12 residues. V dropped 8 bases and J dropped 10; count of bases not matched to a gene: 9. Germline CDR1 MGHRA, CDR2 YSYEKL. The CDR3: CASRQGSSGAFF. CDR3 nucleotide sequence: TGCGCCAGCCGACAGGGGTCATCTGGAGCTTTCTTT.

There are many counts of this clonotype. The V call is TRBV7-9, the J call TRBJ2-1; D not resolved. The V end was cut by 4 bases, the J end by 9 bases, with 7 bases between. The CDR3 has 11 amino acids. Germline CDR1 is SEHNR and CDR2 is FQNEAQ (reference sequence). The CDR3 reads CASSSVSEQFF. CDR3 coding DNA: TGTGCCAGCAGCTCAGTGAGTGAGCAGTTCTTC.